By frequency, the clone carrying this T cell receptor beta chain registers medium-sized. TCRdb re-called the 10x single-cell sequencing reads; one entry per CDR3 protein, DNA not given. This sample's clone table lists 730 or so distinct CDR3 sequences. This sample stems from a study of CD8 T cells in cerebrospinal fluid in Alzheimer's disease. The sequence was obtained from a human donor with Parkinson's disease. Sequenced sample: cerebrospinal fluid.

Here the CDR3 reads CASRSQGMVGYGYTF. The gene calls are TRBV6-5 and TRBJ1-2; there is no DNA to check the TCRdb D call of TRBD1. CDR1 and CDR2 from the germline V gene are MNHEY and SVGAGI. CDR3 length equals 15 residues.